These 13 T cell receptor beta chains share one sample of origin, sequenced in a study of blood T cells in healthy people across ages. PCR was performed a second time for about 6 to 12 cycles using a sample-barcoded 5' primer and a J-beta primer mix. Using its own MiXCR run on the 5' RACE reads, TCRdb lists one record per CDR3 protein. The repertoire has some 640,000 distinct CDR3 sequences, about 30% of them found once; the top ten carry roughly 14%. The specimen sequenced was blood. Source of these receptors: a woman of 80 years or more in good health.

This clonotype was detected ten times or more. This chain links TRBV3-1 with TRBJ2-5; TRBD2 might be the D (5 bases). Germline loops: CDR1 LGHDT, CDR2 YNNKEL (reference sequence). The CDR3 runs 15 residues. Trimming took off 0 bases at V and 5 bases at J, with 13 bases between the two ends. The CDR3 DNA is TGTGCCAGCAGCCAAGAGGGTCTAGGCGGGGAGACCCAGTACTTC. Amino acids: CASSQEGLGGETQYF.

This clonotype was counted ten times or more. The chain is built from TRBV7-8 and TRBJ2-1; D perhaps matches TRBD1 (6 bases). Trimming removed 4 bases at V and 7 bases at J, with 20 bases between. CDR3 size: 16 residues. Germline lookup yields CDR1 SGHVS and CDR2 FQNEAQ. The CDR3 loop is CASSSPARGWGNEQFF. CDR3 nucleotides: TGTGCCAGCAGCTCACCCGCAAGGGGGTGGGGGAATGAGCAGTTCTTC.

The table lists this clonotype with many counts. J is TRBJ2-1 and V is TRBV2, with 8 bases lining up with TRBD1. The germline V gene has CDR1 SNHLY and CDR2 FYNNEI. The CDR3 consists of 13 residues. The junction had 5 bases not matched to a gene; V was cut back by 8 bases and J by 5 bases. In DNA, the CDR3 is TGTGCCAGCGGCCGGGACAGGAACAATGAGCAGTTCTTC. Translating it yields CASGRDRNNEQFF.

This clonotype came up many times. The genes are TRBV6-1 and TRBJ2-7; 9 positions match TRBD1. V lost 6 bases, J lost 11 bases, and 14 bases stayed unmatched. Looked up from germline, CDR1 is MNHNS and CDR2 is SASEGT. The CDR3 is 14 amino acids. The CDR3 loop reads CASSGTRTGVREYF. CDR3 coding DNA: TGTGCCAGCAGCGGAACCCGGACAGGGGTTAGGGAGTACTTC.

This clonotype has ten or more counts. The gene calls are TRBV3-1 and TRBJ1-6; D remains ambiguous. V was cut by 1 base and J by 4 bases, with 5 bases left in between. The CDR3 covers 14 residues. CDR1 is LGHDT, CDR2 YNNKEL, per germline (reference sequence). The CDR3 DNA is TGTGCCAGCAGCCAAGGGGCGTATAATTCACCCCTCCACTTT. Protein product: CASSQGAYNSPLHF.

The chain carries TRBV7-2 and TRBJ2-1; tentatively, D is TRBD2 (5 bases). Germline loops: CDR1 SGHTA, CDR2 FQGNSA. CDR3 length: 13 amino acids. Trimming pared 5 bases from V and 2 bases from J, leaving 7 bases between. The CDR3 loop reads CASSREAYNEQFF. The CDR3 region has the DNA TGTGCCAGCAGCCGGGAAGCCTACAATGAGCAGTTCTTC.

A note on this clonotype: At one end, the junction sequence differs from germline, possibly due to a read error. Here the CDR3 reads CSVEDRSGQSTDTQYF. CDR3 DNA: TGCAGCGTCGAAGATCGATCGGGACAGAGCACAGATACGCAGTATTTT. This chain links TRBV29-1 with TRBJ2-3; 7 bases fit TRBD1. Germline V gives CDR1 SQVTM, CDR2 ANQGSEA. The CDR3 runs 16 residues.

The CDR3 bases are TGCGCCAGCAGCTGGGGCCTAGCGGGGCAAGATACGCAGTATTTT. Amino acids: CASSWGLAGQDTQYF. The rearrangement links TRBV5-1 to TRBJ2-3, with 9 bases fitting TRBD2. The CDR3 is 15 amino acids. V lost 3 bases, J lost 5 bases, and 7 bases stayed unmatched. The germline CDR1 and CDR2 sequences are SGHRS and YFSETQ.

This clonotype was seen only a few times. The genes are TRBV27 and TRBJ1-2; 8 positions match TRBD1. V gave up 6 bases and J gave up 8 bases; unmatched junction bases: 8. The CDR3 extends over 13 amino acids. CDR1 MNHEY and CDR2 SMNVEV come from the germline V gene (reference sequence). CDR3 DNA sequence: TGTGCCAGCAGAGAATACAGGGGGAGAGGCTACACCTTC. Protein sequence: CASREYRGRGYTF.

To note about this clonotype: Just one base apart from a much larger clone, this may be a read error. This CDR3 reads CASSNRAESSYNEQFF. As DNA, the CDR3 is TGCGCCAGCAGCAATCGTGCGGAGAGCTCCTACAATGAGCAGTTCTTC. This rearrangement joins TRBV5-1 to TRBJ2-1; unclear D gene. The CDR3 has 16 residues. V lost 4 bases, J lost 0 bases, and 14 bases lay in between. From germline, CDR1 is SGHRS and CDR2 YFSETQ.

This clonotype was observed once. The V gene is TRBV4-1, the J gene TRBJ2-3; 13 bases line up with TRBD2. The CDR3 extends over 19 amino acids. Germline V gene data show CDR1 as MGHRA and CDR2 as YSYEKL. The V gene end was trimmed by 0 bases and the J gene end by 5 bases; junction bases not matched to a gene: 11. DNA of the CDR3: TGCGCCAGCAGCCAAGATCAGGGGACTAGCGGGACGAAGGGAGATACGCAGTATTTT. This gives the protein CASSQDQGTSGTKGDTQYF.

The sample holds many counts of this clonotype. The gene calls are TRBV29-1 and TRBJ1-1, with D possibly TRBD1 on 6 matching bases. Looked up from germline, CDR1 is SQVTM and CDR2 is ANQGSEA. This CDR3 is 12 amino acids long. V shed 3 bases and J shed 5 bases, with 10 bases lying between them. As DNA, the CDR3 is TGCAGCGTTGACCTCCAGGGGACTGAAGCTTTCTTT. Translating gives CSVDLQGTEAFF. Based on the CDR3 plus reference TRBV29-1 and TRBJ1-1, the full variable domain is SAVISQKPSRDICQRGTSLTIQCQVDSQVTMMFWYRQQPGQSLTLIATANQGSEATYESGFVIDKFPISRPNLTFSTLTVSNMSPEDSSIYLCSVDLQGTEAFFGQGTRLTVV.

The rearrangement uses TRBV12-3 or TRBV12-4 and TRBJ1-5; 8 positions agree with TRBD1. This CDR3 comprises 14 residues. V lost 6 bases to trimming and J lost 9 bases; unmatched junction nucleotides: 10. CDR3 in DNA: TGTGCCAGCAGAGCGGACAGGGTACAAGGGCCCCAGCATTTT. This translates into CASRADRVQGPQHF.